The clone carrying this T cell receptor (beta chain) has a handful of counts. As yet, its antigen is unknown. From the RT-PCR reads, TCRdb called clonotypes with MiXCR, one entry per CDR3 protein. The sample shows about 480,000 distinct CDR3 sequences, 25% of them seen only once. The data originate from a study of response to subunit inactivated influenza vaccine. Overall study results and limits: Each seasonal flu vaccination may recruit only limited new T cells, authors suggested.

V lost 5 bases, J lost 7 bases, and 5 bases stayed unmatched. Germline loops: CDR1 SGHTA, CDR2 FQGNSA. This CDR3 is built from 15 residues. The chain is built from TRBV7-2 and TRBJ2-1; TRBD2 aligns across 13 bases. The sequenced sample was CD4+ T cells sorted from PBMCs, obtained more than 4 days after vaccination. The source is a man aged 45 to 65 who received an inactivated influenza vaccine. CDR3 DNA: TGTGCCAGCAGCAAGGGACTAGCGGGAAATAATGAGCAGTTCTTC. Its protein is CASSKGLAGNNEQFF.